These T cell receptor beta chains were read from a single sample in a study of blood T cell repertoires in COVID-19. The data were produced by immunoSEQ multiplex PCR, yet TCRdb's version contains in-frame clones alone and is incomplete. The sample contains about 160,000 clones, around 82% of which appear only once. Sequenced: peripheral blood. The receptors come from a woman aged 35 to 49 with COVID-19, enrolled during active disease. CDR3s include the opening cysteine and the closing phenylalanine or tryptophan. A D gene is named only where the DNA matches it firmly. Only part of the rows carry a size: once, few, many, or a class if the clone is expanded.

j_gene | d_gene | v_gene | abundance | CDR3aa | CDR3nt
TRBJ2-5 | TRBD2 | TRBV5-1 | . | CASSSKAGGPETQYF | TGCGCCAGCAGCTCGAAAGCGGGAGGGCCAGAGACCCAGTACTTC
TRBJ1-6 | TRBD1 | TRBV18 | . | CASSSTGTDPLHF | TGTGCCAGCTCATCGACAGGGACTGATCCCCTCCACTTT
TRBJ1-3 | TRBD1 | TRBV7-9 | . | CASSPGQGESFGNTIYF | TGTGCCAGCAGCCCAGGACAGGGGGAAAGTTTTGGAAACACCATATATTTT
TRBJ1-1 | . | TRBV6-1 | . | CASSEIGGVAFF | TGTGCCAGCAGTGAAATCGGGGGGGTAGCTTTCTTT
TRBJ1-3 | TRBD1 | TRBV28 | . | CASSSGQGRGGRNTIYF | TGTGCCAGCAGTTCTGGACAGGGAAGGGGCGGGAGAAACACCATATATTTT
TRBJ2-6 | . | TRBV19 | . | CASEGGANSGANVLTF | TGTGCCAGTGAAGGGGGTGCCAACTCTGGGGCCAACGTCCTGACTTTC
TRBJ2-5 | TRBD1 | TRBV6-6 | few | CASRDRAGETQYF | TGTGCCAGCAGAGACAGGGCAGGGGAGACCCAGTACTTC
TRBJ1-6 | TRBD1 | TRBV4-1 | few | CASSQVRTGWDSPLHF | TGCGCCAGCAGCCAAGTCCGGACAGGGTGGGATTCACCCCTCCACTTT
TRBJ1-1 | TRBD1 | TRBV29-1 | . | CSVERTGSNTEAFF | TGCAGCGTTGAACGGACAGGGTCGAACACTGAAGCTTTCTTT
TRBJ1-1 | TRBD1 | TRBV18 | . | CASSPRATGVSTEAFF | TGTGCCAGCTCACCACGGGCGACAGGGGTGAGCACTGAAGCTTTCTTT
TRBJ2-3 | . | TRBV4-1 | . | CASSQESSSTDTQYF | TGCGCCAGCAGCCAAGAATCTTCCAGCACAGATACGCAGTATTTT
TRBJ2-3 | . | TRBV11-3 | . | CASSLGRQTDTQYF | TGTGCCAGCAGCTTAGGTCGACAGACAGATACGCAGTATTTT
TRBJ2-2 | TRBD1 | TRBV30 | once | CAWRDPGQGDTGELFF | TGTGCCTGGAGGGACCCGGGACAGGGTGACACCGGGGAGCTGTTTTTT
TRBJ2-6 | . | TRBV9 | once | CASSHKNTGTQSSGANVLTF | TGTGCCAGCAGCCACAAAAACACCGGGACACAAAGCTCTGGGGCCAACGTCCTGACTTTC
TRBJ2-3 | . | TRBV29-1 | . | CSVWGGTADTQYF | TGCAGCGTTTGGGGAGGAACGGCAGATACGCAGTATTTT
TRBJ2-3 | TRBD2 | TRBV11-3 | . | CASSRTSGGVGDTQYF | TGTGCCAGCAGCCGGACTAGCGGGGGCGTAGGAGATACGCAGTATTTT
TRBJ2-7 | . | TRBV19 | . | CASSSQGFGEQYF | TGTGCCAGTAGTTCCCAGGGGTTCGGCGAGCAGTACTTC
TRBJ1-2 | TRBD1 | TRBV18 | . | CASSSQGVYGYTF | TGTGCCAGCTCGTCACAGGGGGTCTATGGCTACACCTTC
TRBJ2-2 | TRBD2 | TRBV6-2/TRBV6-3 | . | CASSRLAGEGGELFF | TGTGCCAGCAGTCGACTAGCGGGGGAGGGCGGGGAGCTGTTTTTT
TRBJ2-1 | TRBD2 | TRBV5-4 | . | CASNPTSGSSYNEQFF | TGTGCCAGCAACCCGACTAGCGGGAGCTCCTACAATGAGCAGTTCTTC
TRBJ2-2 | TRBD2 | TRBV7-3 | . | CASSVNPGGTGELFF | TGTGCCAGCAGCGTTAACCCGGGAGGAACCGGGGAGCTGTTTTTT
TRBJ1-6 | TRBD1 | TRBV4-1 | . | CASSPQTGVNSPLHF | TGCGCCAGCAGCCCTCAGACAGGGGTGAATTCACCCCTCCACTTT
TRBJ2-6 | . | TRBV2 | . | CASSDARSGANVLTF | TGTGCCAGCAGTGACGCCAGATCTGGGGCCAACGTCCTGACTTTC
TRBJ1-1 | TRBD1 | TRBV5-1 | . | CASSPPGQGLNTEAFF | TGCGCCAGCAGTCCGCCGGGACAGGGATTGAACACTGAAGCTTTCTTT
TRBJ1-3 | . | TRBV11-2 | . | CASSLKADTIYF | TGTGCCAGCAGCTTAAAAGCGGACACCATATATTTT
TRBJ2-2 | TRBD1 | TRBV7-6 | . | CASSLTTGLNTGELFF | TGTGCCAGCAGCTTAACGACAGGGTTGAACACCGGGGAGCTGTTTTTT
TRBJ1-1 | . | TRBV6-5 | . | CASSQTEKNTEAFF | TGTGCCAGCAGCCAGACAGAAAAGAACACTGAAGCTTTCTTT
TRBJ2-5 | . | TRBV4-1 | . | CASSQEQGETQYF | TGCGCCAGCAGCCAAGAACAGGGAGAGACCCAGTACTTC
TRBJ2-3 | TRBD1 | TRBV7-8 | few | CASSLLGQGSDTQYF | TGTGCCAGCAGCCTGCTAGGACAGGGGAGCGATACGCAGTATTTT
TRBJ2-5 | TRBD2 | TRBV5-1 | . | CASSFRGGGALETQYF | TGCGCCAGCAGCTTTCGAGGCGGGGGGGCCTTAGAGACCCAGTACTTC
TRBJ2-3 | TRBD2 | TRBV2 | . | CATTSGGRRGDTQYF | TGTGCCACCACTAGCGGGGGTCGCCGGGGAGATACGCAGTATTTT
TRBJ2-7 | TRBD2 | TRBV7-2 | . | CASSFTSGSYEQYF | TGTGCCAGCAGCTTTACTAGCGGGAGTTACGAGCAGTACTTC
TRBJ2-5 | . | TRBV30 | . | CAWSGTARQTQYF | TGTGCCTGGAGTGGGACAGCGCGGCAGACCCAGTACTTC
TRBJ1-1 | TRBD1 | TRBV9 | . | CASSRKTGMSEAFF | TGTGCCAGCAGCAGAAAGACAGGGATGTCTGAAGCTTTCTTT
TRBJ1-4 | TRBD1 | TRBV27 | . | CASSQTGTVLGKLFF | TGTGCCAGCAGCCAAACCGGGACAGTGTTGGGTAAACTGTTTTTT
TRBJ2-2 | TRBD2 | TRBV5-4 | once | CASSPGLAGGPRTGELFF | TGTGCCAGCAGCCCAGGACTAGCGGGGGGGCCTAGGACCGGGGAGCTGTTTTTT
TRBJ2-2 | TRBD2 | TRBV2 | . | CASTPLAGATGELFF | TGTGCCAGCACCCCTCTAGCGGGAGCCACCGGGGAGCTGTTTTTT
TRBJ2-7 | . | TRBV11-2 | once | CASSSQGVYEQYF | TGTGCCAGCAGCTCGCAGGGCGTTTACGAGCAGTACTTC
TRBJ2-1 | TRBD1 | TRBV27 | . | CASSLRGQAYNEQFF | TGTGCCAGCAGTTTGAGGGGACAGGCATACAATGAGCAGTTCTTC
TRBJ2-1 | TRBD2 | TRBV10-2 | . | CASSSLAGLSNNEQFF | TGCGCCAGCAGTTCCTTAGCGGGACTATCCAACAATGAGCAGTTCTTC
TRBJ2-1 | . | TRBV5-4 | once | CASSLLQGVSNEQFF | TGTGCCAGCAGCTTACTACAGGGTGTAAGTAATGAGCAGTTCTTC
TRBJ2-1 | TRBD2 | TRBV4-1 | . | CASSQGLAGVYEQFF | TGCGCCAGCAGCCAGGGACTAGCGGGAGTCTATGAGCAGTTCTTC
TRBJ1-4 | TRBD1 | TRBV5-6 | few | CASSVYRGYQEKLFF | TGTGCCAGCAGCGTCTACAGGGGCTATCAAGAAAAACTGTTTTTT
TRBJ2-3 | TRBD2 | TRBV7-9 | . | CASSTRLAGGTDTQYF | TGTGCCAGCAGCACACGACTAGCGGGAGGGACAGATACGCAGTATTTT
TRBJ2-7 | . | TRBV6-6 | . | CASSPAGSSYEQYF | TGTGCCAGCAGCCCCGCGGGCTCCTCCTACGAGCAGTACTTC
TRBJ2-1 | TRBD2 | TRBV29-1 | . | CSAFTSGRGNEQFF | TGCAGCGCCTTCACTAGCGGGAGAGGCAATGAGCAGTTCTTC
TRBJ1-1 | . | TRBV28 | . | CASSLYRNTEAFF | TGTGCCAGCAGTTTATACAGGAACACTGAAGCTTTCTTT
TRBJ2-1 | . | TRBV5-1 | once | CASSLGGRGFLNEQFF | TGCGCCAGCAGCTTGGGGGGCCGGGGGTTTCTCAATGAGCAGTTCTTC
TRBJ2-5 | TRBD1 | TRBV11-2 | . | CASSPGQEEETQYF | TGTGCCAGCAGCCCGGGACAGGAAGAAGAGACCCAGTACTTC
TRBJ2-7 | TRBD2 | TRBV28 | . | CASSFAGRREGFYEQYF | TGTGCCAGCAGTTTCGCCGGGCGGCGGGAGGGCTTTTACGAGCAGTACTTC
TRBJ2-5 | TRBD2 | TRBV19 | few | CASSIKGGTSGSPQETQYF | TGTGCCAGTAGTATAAAGGGCGGGACTAGCGGGAGCCCCCAAGAGACCCAGTACTTC
TRBJ1-6 | . | TRBV30 | . | CAWRTDFNSPLHF | TGTGCCTGGCGGACAGATTTTAATTCACCCCTCCACTTT
TRBJ2-1 | . | TRBV7-9 | . | CASSFDEQFF | TGTGCCAGCAGCTTCGATGAGCAGTTCTTC
TRBJ2-3 | . | TRBV24-1 | . | CATSDSPPDTQYF | TGTGCCACCAGTGATTCTCCCCCAGATACGCAGTATTTT
TRBJ2-7 | . | TRBV7-2 | . | CASSLAHRPYEQYF | TGTGCCAGCAGCTTAGCCCACAGGCCCTACGAGCAGTACTTC